Detailed here is one T cell receptor beta chain. Clones were read by immunoSEQ multiplex PCR, and TCRdb kept only the in-frame ones, dropping some. This sample has approximately 72,000 clones, with around 94% found just once. This sample was taken from a study of cytomegalovirus exposure and HLA in healthy donors. This CDR3 is 14 amino acids long. Germline V lookup: CDR1 SGHRS, CDR2 YFSETQ. V was pared by 4 bases and J by 1 base, with 11 bases between. The source is a young woman in good health and CMV-seronegative. The sample was PBMCs. The chain recombines TRBV5-1 with TRBJ1-1; weak D call: TRBD1 (5 bases). The CDR3: CASSRQRRNTEAFF. The CDR3 region has the DNA TGCGCCAGCAGCCGACAGCGTAGGAACACTGAAGCTTTCTTT.